Reported below is one T cell receptor (beta chain). Sequencing was performed with immunoSEQ multiplex PCR; in TCRdb, only in-frame clones are kept and a portion is missing. The repertoire includes approximately 15,000 clones, around 90% of them detected once, and over 9.5% sits in the top ten. The record originates from a study of technical replicates of blood from several donors. Trimming left V 6 bases short and J 6 bases short, with 12 bases between. CDR3 size: 13 residues. The germline V gene has CDR1 LNHDA and CDR2 SQIVND (reference sequence). The clonotype originates from a human donor in good health. The sample was PBMCs. This chain connects TRBV19 to TRBJ2-4; tentatively, D is TRBD2 (6 bases). CDR3 nucleotides: TGTGCCAGTAGCCTTAATAGCGGAAACATTCAGTACTTC. Its translation: CASSLNSGNIQYF.